Presented here are 16 T cell receptor beta chains from one specimen sequenced in a study of cytomegalovirus exposure and HLA in healthy donors. The PCR used 60 Vbeta and 13 Jbeta primers. Repertoires were generated with immunoSEQ multiplex PCR, while TCRdb's copy carries only in-frame clones and drops some. The sample yields 95,000 to 110,000 clones, more than 70% seen once. Sequenced sample: PBMCs. All receptors derive from a man aged 25 to 40 in good health and CMV-seronegative.

This chain uses TRBV11-1 with TRBJ2-1, with 11 nucleotides matching TRBD2. Germline-derived CDR1 and CDR2 are SGHAT and FQDESV (reference sequence). The CDR3 runs 15 residues. The ends lost 3 bases at V and 9 bases at J; junction bases unmatched: 7. This CDR3 is CASSFELAGDGEQFF. The CDR3, as DNA: TGTGCCAGCAGCTTCGAACTAGCGGGAGACGGTGAGCAGTTCTTC.

The count of this clone is one. The rearrangement links TRBV18 to TRBJ2-7; tentatively, D is TRBD2 (6 bases). The germline V gene encodes CDR1 KGHSH and CDR2 LQKENI. Trimming cost V 6 bases and J 3 bases, with 15 bases left between them. The CDR3 covers 14 residues. The CDR3 reads CASSPPEGYYEQYF. Written as DNA, the CDR3 is TGTGCCAGCTCGCCGCCGGAGGGTTACTACGAGCAGTACTTC.

V gene TRBV14 combines with J gene TRBJ2-5; 7 nucleotides match TRBD1. Germline V lookup: CDR1 SGHDN, CDR2 FVKESK. The ends lost 4 bases at V and 4 bases at J; junction bases unmatched: 3. The CDR3 covers 13 residues. The CDR3 protein is CASSRGGVETQYF. CDR3 nucleotides: TGTGCCAGCAGCCGAGGGGGCGTAGAGACCCAGTACTTC.

This chain joins TRBV11-2 and TRBJ2-7; D is ambiguous. CDR3 length: 16 residues. Germline V gene sequence: CDR1 SGHAT, CDR2 FQNNGV. V was clipped by 5 bases and J by 0 bases, with 17 bases between them. CDR3 residues: CASSPRYSRISYEQYF. The DNA of the CDR3 is TGTGCCAGCAGCCCACGTTACAGCCGAATCTCCTACGAGCAGTACTTC.

The chain recombines TRBV7-9 with TRBJ1-4; TRBD1 agrees at 9 bases. Looked up from germline, CDR1 is SEHNR and CDR2 is FQNEAQ (reference sequence). This CDR3 comprises 15 residues. Trimming took 3 bases from V and 7 from J; bases not matched to a gene: 6. CDR3 sequence: CASSLGQGEGEKLFF. In DNA, the CDR3 is TGTGCCAGCAGCTTGGGACAGGGAGAGGGTGAAAAACTGTTTTTT.

The chain has TRBV9 and TRBJ2-5, with D maybe TRBD1 (6 bases). V was clipped by 0 bases and J by 3 bases, with 15 bases between them. The CDR3 loop spans 16 amino acids. CDR1 is SGDLS, CDR2 YYNGEE, per germline. CDR3 loop: CASSVASGHRKETQYF. The CDR3 DNA sequence: TGTGCCAGCAGCGTAGCCTCGGGACACCGAAAAGAGACCCAGTACTTC. The entire variable domain, with the rest obtained from reference TRBV9 and TRBJ2-5, is as follows: DSGVTQTPKHLITATGQRVTLRCSPRSGDLSVYWYQQSLDQGLQFLIQYYNGEERAKGNILERFSAQQFPDLHSELNLSSLELGDSALYFCASSVASGHRKETQYFGPGTRLLVL.

The rearrangement joins TRBV18 to TRBJ1-1; D uncertain. From germline, CDR1 is KGHSH and CDR2 LQKENI. This CDR3 is built from 13 residues. Trimming removed 0 bases at V and 4 bases at J, with 6 bases between. The CDR3 loop reads CASSPPSVTEAFF. CDR3 coding DNA: TGTGCCAGCTCACCACCATCCGTCACTGAAGCTTTCTTT.

The sample holds a few counts of this clone. The genes are TRBV2 and TRBJ1-1; D is uncertain. Trimming took 6 bases from V and 0 from J, leaving 11 bases between them. Germline assignment: CDR1 SNHLY and CDR2 FYNNEI. The CDR3 sequence is 14 residues long. The CDR3: CASRIEAMNTEAFF. The CDR3 DNA is TGTGCCAGCAGGATAGAGGCTATGAACACTGAAGCTTTCTTT.

This chain connects TRBV5-1 to TRBJ2-7; 11 bases align to TRBD2. The length of the CDR3 is 16 residues. CDR1 is SGHRS, CDR2 YFSETQ, per germline. V lost 0 bases to trimming and J lost 0 bases; unmatched junction nucleotides: 2. The CDR3, as DNA: TGCGCCAGCAGCTTGGCTAGCGGGGGGTCCTCCTACGAGCAGTACTTC. It is translated as CASSLASGGSSYEQYF.

V gene TRBV2 combines with J gene TRBJ2-3; D gene uncertain. The germline V gene encodes CDR1 SNHLY and CDR2 FYNNEI. Trimming stripped 7 bases from V and 0 bases from J, with 11 bases between. The CDR3 covers 14 residues. CDR3 region: CASTRQTSTDTQYF. CDR3 coding DNA: TGTGCCAGCACCAGGCAGACGAGCACAGATACGCAGTATTTT.

The gene calls are TRBV29-1 and TRBJ2-7, with TRBD2 identical over 11 bases. The CDR3 length is 13 residues. V was pared by 7 bases and J by 1 base, with 3 bases of the junction left unmatched. Germline lookup yields CDR1 SQVTM and CDR2 ANQGSEA. CDR3 coding DNA: TGCAGCGGAAGGACTAGCGGGTCCTACGAGCAGTACTTC. This translates into CSGRTSGSYEQYF.

The V call is TRBV28, the J call TRBJ2-2; TRBD2 matches 13 bases. Germline loops: CDR1 MDHEN, CDR2 SYDVKM. J was trimmed by 5 bases and V by 3 bases; bases with no gene match: 9. The CDR3 consists of 18 residues. The CDR3 DNA reads as TGTGCCAGCAGTTTCCACGGACTAGCGGGAGTGGGGACCGGGGAGCTGTTTTTT. This codes for CASSFHGLAGVGTGELFF.

The V and J genes are TRBV5-1 and TRBJ1-2; D is undetermined. Trimming left V 5 bases short and J 4 bases short, with 12 bases between. This CDR3 spans 13 amino acids. The germline V gene has CDR1 SGHRS and CDR2 YFSETQ. CDR3 residues: CASRLEAVYGYTF. The CDR3 DNA reads as TGCGCCAGCAGGCTTGAGGCAGTCTATGGCTACACCTTC. Drawing the rest from reference TRBV5-1 and TRBJ1-2, the complete variable domain is KAGVTQTPRYLIKTRGQQVTLSCSPISGHRSVSWYQQTPGQGLQFLFEYFSETQRNKGNFPGRFSGRQFSNSRSEMNVSTLELGDSALYLCASRLEAVYGYTFGSGTRLTVV.

This sequence joins TRBV5-1 and TRBJ2-1, with 9 bases that match TRBD2. The V gene end was trimmed by 0 bases and the J gene end by 0 bases; junction bases not matched to a gene: 4. CDR3 length: 17 residues. From germline, CDR1 is SGHRS and CDR2 YFSETQ. The chain's CDR3 is CASSLEASGTSYNEQFF. CDR3 sequence (DNA): TGCGCCAGCAGCTTGGAGGCTAGCGGGACCTCCTACAATGAGCAGTTCTTC.

V and J are TRBV7-6 and TRBJ1-2; tentative D call: TRBD1 (6 bases). Trimming shortened V by 4 bases and J by 2 bases, and 14 bases separated the two germline ends. CDR1 and CDR2 from the germline V gene are SGHVS and FNYEAQ. CDR3 size: 15 residues. The CDR3 sequence: CASSSLGTGNYGYTF. CDR3 in DNA: TGTGCCAGCAGCTCCCTAGGAACAGGGAACTATGGCTACACCTTC. Using reference TRBV7-6 and TRBJ1-2 for the parts outside the CDR3, the full variable domain is GAGVSQSPRYKVTKRGQDVALRCDPISGHVSLYWYRQALGQGPEFLTYFNYEAQQDKSGLPNDRFSAERPEGSISTLTIQRTEQRDSAMYRCASSSLGTGNYGYTFGSGTRLTVV.

The chain recombines TRBV11-2 with TRBJ2-6; no clear D gene. CDR1 is SGHAT, CDR2 FQNNGV, per germline. Trimming shortened V by 5 bases and J by 2 bases, and 7 bases separated the two germline ends. This CDR3 has 14 residues. The CDR3 loop is CASSPSAGANVLTF. For the CDR3, the DNA is TGTGCCAGCAGCCCGTCGGCTGGGGCCAACGTCCTGACTTTC.